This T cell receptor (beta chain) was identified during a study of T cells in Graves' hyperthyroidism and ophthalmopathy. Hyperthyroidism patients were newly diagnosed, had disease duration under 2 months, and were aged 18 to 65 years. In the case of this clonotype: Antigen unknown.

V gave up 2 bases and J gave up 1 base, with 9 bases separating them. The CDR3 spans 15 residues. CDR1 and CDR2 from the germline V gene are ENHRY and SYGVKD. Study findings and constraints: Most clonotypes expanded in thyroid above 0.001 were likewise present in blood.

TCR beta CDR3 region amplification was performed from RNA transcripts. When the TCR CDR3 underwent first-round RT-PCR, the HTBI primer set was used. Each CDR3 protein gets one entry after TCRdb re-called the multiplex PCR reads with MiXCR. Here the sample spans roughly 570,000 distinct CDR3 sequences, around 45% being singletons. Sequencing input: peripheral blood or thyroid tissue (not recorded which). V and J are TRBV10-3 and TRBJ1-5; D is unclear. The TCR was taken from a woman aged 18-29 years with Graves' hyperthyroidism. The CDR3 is CAISEGVGSNQPQHF. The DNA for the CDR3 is TGTGCCATCAGTGAGGGCGTCGGGAGCAATCAGCCCCAGCATTTT.